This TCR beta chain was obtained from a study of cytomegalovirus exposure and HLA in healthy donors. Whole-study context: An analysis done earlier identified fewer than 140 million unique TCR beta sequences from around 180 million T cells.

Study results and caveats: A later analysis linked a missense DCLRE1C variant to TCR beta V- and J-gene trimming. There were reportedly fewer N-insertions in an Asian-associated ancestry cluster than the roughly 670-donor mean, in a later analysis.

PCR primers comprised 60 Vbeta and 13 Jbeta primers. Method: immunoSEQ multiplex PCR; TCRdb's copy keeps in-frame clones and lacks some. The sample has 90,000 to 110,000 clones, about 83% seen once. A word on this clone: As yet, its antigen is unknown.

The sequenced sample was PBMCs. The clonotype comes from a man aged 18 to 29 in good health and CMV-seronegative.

In DNA form, the CDR3 reads TGTGCCAGCAGCTTGACTAGCGGGAGGCTCTCCGGGGAGCTGTTTTTT. Its translation: CASSLTSGRLSGELFF. This sequence joins TRBV5-4 and TRBJ2-2; TRBD2 agrees at 12 bases. V lost 1 base, J lost 6 bases, and 4 bases stayed unmatched. Germline V lookup: CDR1 SGHNT, CDR2 YYREEE (reference sequence). The CDR3 is made up of 16 amino acids.